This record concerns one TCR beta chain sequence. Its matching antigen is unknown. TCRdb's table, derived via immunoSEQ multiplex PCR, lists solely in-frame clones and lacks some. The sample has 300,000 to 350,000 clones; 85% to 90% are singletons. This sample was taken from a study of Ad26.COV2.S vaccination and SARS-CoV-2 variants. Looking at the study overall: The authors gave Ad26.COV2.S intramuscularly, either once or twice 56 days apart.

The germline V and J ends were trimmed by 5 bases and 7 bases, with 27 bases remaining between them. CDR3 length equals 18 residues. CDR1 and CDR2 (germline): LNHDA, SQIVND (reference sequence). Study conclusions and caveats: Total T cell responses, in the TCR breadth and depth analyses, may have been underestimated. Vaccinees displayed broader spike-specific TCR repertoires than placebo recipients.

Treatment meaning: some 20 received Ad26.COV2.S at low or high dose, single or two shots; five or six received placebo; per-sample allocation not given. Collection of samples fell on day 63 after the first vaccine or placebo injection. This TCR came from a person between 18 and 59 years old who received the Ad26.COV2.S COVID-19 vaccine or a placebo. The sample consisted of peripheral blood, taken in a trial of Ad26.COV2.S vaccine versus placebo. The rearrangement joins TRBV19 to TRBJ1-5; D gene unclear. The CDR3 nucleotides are TGTGCCAGTAGTCCTATCCTATGGCTCGGACCGGGAGGGCAGCCCCAGCATTTT. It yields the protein CASSPILWLGPGGQPQHF. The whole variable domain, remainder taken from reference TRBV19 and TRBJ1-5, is DGGITQSPKYLFRKEGQNVTLSCEQNLNHDAMYWYRQDPGQGLRLIYYSQIVNDFQKGDIAEGYSVSREKKESFPLTVTSAQKNPTAFYLCASSPILWLGPGGQPQHFGDGTRLSIL.